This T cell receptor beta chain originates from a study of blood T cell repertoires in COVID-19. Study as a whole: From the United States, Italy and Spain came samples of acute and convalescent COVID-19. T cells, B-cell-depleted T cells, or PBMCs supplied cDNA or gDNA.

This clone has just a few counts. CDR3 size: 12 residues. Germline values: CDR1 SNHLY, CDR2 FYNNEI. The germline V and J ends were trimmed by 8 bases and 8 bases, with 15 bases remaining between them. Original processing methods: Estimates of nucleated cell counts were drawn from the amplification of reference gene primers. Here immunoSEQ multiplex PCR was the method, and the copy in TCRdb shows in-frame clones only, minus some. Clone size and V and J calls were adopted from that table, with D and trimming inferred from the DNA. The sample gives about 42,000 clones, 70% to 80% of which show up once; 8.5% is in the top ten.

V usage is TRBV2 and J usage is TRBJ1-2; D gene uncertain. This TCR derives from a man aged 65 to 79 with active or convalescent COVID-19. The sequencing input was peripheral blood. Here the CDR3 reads CASGRNEGGYTF. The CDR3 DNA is TGTGCCAGCGGCCGTAATGAGGGCGGCTACACCTTC.